This TCR beta chain was retrieved from a study of T cells in Graves' hyperthyroidism and ophthalmopathy. Authors of the study amplified TCR beta CDR3 regions from RNA transcripts. First-round RT-PCR targeting the TCR CDR3 was performed with the HTBI primer set. TCRdb fed the multiplex PCR reads into MiXCR, producing one record per CDR3 protein. The sample gives some 600,000 distinct CDR3 sequences, roughly 46% of which show up once; about 7.9% is in the top ten. Used for diagnoses were clinical symptoms, serum thyroxine and TRAb, thyroid ultrasound and orbital computed tomography. CDR1 is SNHLY and CDR2 is FYNNEI in the germline V gene. Deletions cut 10 bases from V and 0 bases from J, with 12 bases between. The CDR3 totals 13 residues. Concerning this clonotype itself: A much larger clone differs from this one at a single base, so this may be a read error.

The TCR sequence derives from a woman aged 18-29 years with Graves' hyperthyroidism. Sequenced sample: peripheral blood or thyroid tissue (not recorded which). The rearrangement uses TRBV2 and TRBJ1-1; D is undetermined. The DNA for the CDR3 is TGTGCCACTCACGGAAAACTGAACACTGAAGCTTTCTTT. Translation gives CATHGKLNTEAFF.